This TCR beta chain was sequenced in a study of multiple sclerosis patients with progressive multifocal leukoencephalopathy. Study outcomes and limitations: Most PML patients had lower entropy, suggesting less diverse TRB repertoires.

The time point is: before natalizumab initiation. Germline CDR1 reads GTSNPN; CDR2 reads SVGIG (reference sequence). Trimming removed 0 bases at V and 9 bases at J, with 12 bases between. The CDR3 is made up of 13 amino acids. Libraries were prepared by immunoSEQ multiplex PCR; TCRdb keeps only in-frame clonotypes and omits some of them. This table holds fewer than 40,000 clones, 75% to 90% found once. In regard to this clone: Its antigen is unidentified.

The clonotype was recovered from a human donor with multiple sclerosis. J is TRBJ2-1 and V is TRBV30; the D gene is possibly TRBD2 (5 bases). Sequenced material: PBMCs. The CDR3 loop is CAWSVRGVGEQFF. CDR3 coding DNA: TGTGCCTGGAGTGTCCGGGGAGTAGGTGAGCAGTTCTTC.